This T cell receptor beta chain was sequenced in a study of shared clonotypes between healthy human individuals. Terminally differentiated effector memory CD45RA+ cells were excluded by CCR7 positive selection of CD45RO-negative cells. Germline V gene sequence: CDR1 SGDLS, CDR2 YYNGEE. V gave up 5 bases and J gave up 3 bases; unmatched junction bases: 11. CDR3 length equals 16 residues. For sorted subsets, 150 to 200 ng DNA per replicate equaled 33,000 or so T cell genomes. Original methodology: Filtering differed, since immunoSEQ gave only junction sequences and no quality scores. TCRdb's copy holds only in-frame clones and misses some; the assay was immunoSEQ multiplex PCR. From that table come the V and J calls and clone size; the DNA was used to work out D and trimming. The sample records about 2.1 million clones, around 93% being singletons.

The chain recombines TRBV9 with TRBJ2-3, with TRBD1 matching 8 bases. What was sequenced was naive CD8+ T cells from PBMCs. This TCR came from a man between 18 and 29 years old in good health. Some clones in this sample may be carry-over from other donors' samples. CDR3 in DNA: TGTGCCAGCAGAACCCGGGGGACAGGAATAACAGATACGCAGTATTTT. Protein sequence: CASRTRGTGITDTQYF.